The 5 T cell receptor beta chains listed next were all sequenced from one sample in a study. TCRdb redid the calling of the 5' RACE reads with MiXCR, one entry per CDR3 protein. The table has tens of thousands of distinct CDR3 sequences, under 20% seen once; the top ten hold 2.5% to 3%. The specimen was naive CD4+ T cells sorted from a lymph node. Subset given: naive CD4+ T cells, CD4+CD45RA+CD25-. All receptors come from a female donor with breast cancer.

This clonotype was observed at least ten times. The gene calls are TRBV20-1 and TRBJ1-5; weak D call: TRBD1 (6 bases). The CDR3 covers 17 residues. The V gene's germline CDR1 is DFQATT and CDR2 SNEGSKA (reference sequence). V lost 4 bases, J lost 0 bases, and 19 bases lay in between. CDR3 nucleotides: TGCAGTGCTATAGTTATTGGGACACTTAATAGCAATCAGCCCCAGCATTTT. Its protein is CSAIVIGTLNSNQPQHF.

CDR3 sequence (DNA): TGTGCCAGCAGCTTAAAGGGGGGGACTGAAGCTTTCTTT. Amino acids: CASSLKGGTEAFF. The rearrangement links TRBV7-2 to TRBJ1-1; maybe TRBD1 (6 bases). CDR3 length equals 13 residues. Trimming took off 2 bases at V and 5 bases at J, with 9 bases between the two ends. Germline CDR1 and CDR2: SGHTA and FQGNSA.

This clonotype showed up just a few times. The rearrangement uses TRBV7-3 and TRBJ1-5, with 8 bases aligning to TRBD1. The V gene end was trimmed by 5 bases and the J gene end by 8 bases; junction bases not matched to a gene: 8. From germline, CDR1 is SGHTA and CDR2 FQGTGA. The CDR3 spans 14 residues. In DNA form, the CDR3 reads TGTGCCAGCAGCCCCAGGGGGCCGATGGAGCCCCAGCATTTT. The encoded protein is CASSPRGPMEPQHF.

This clonotype was recorded many times. This chain joins TRBV7-2 and TRBJ1-2, with D perhaps TRBD1 (6 bases). Germline V gene data show CDR1 as SGHTA and CDR2 as FQGNSA. The V end was cut by 5 bases, the J end by 3 bases, with 16 bases between. CDR3 size: 15 residues. DNA of the CDR3: TGTGCCAGCAGCCTAGGGAAGACAGGAGACTATGGCTACACCTTC. As protein: CASSLGKTGDYGYTF.

With regard to this clonotype: The junction shows a germline mismatch at one end, possibly a read error. This chain links TRBV5-6 with TRBJ2-3; 10 bases agree with TRBD2. The V gene's germline CDR1 is SGHDT and CDR2 YYEEEE. This CDR3 spans 14 amino acids. The CDR3 protein is CASSSSGSTGTQYF. The CDR3 region has the DNA TGTGCCAGCAGCTCTAGCGGGAGCACAGGTACGCAGTATTTT.